Detailed here is one T cell receptor beta chain. This clone's antigen is unknown. Per-base qualities were not stored, and no clone one base away is much larger. From the germline V gene, CDR1 is SGDLS and CDR2 is YYNGEE. The CDR3 has 13 amino acids, counting the end cysteine and phenylalanine. Only the CDR3 DNA stays, 39 bases, in frame from base 1. Trimming accounts for 5 bases at V and 6 bases at J, while the number of junction bases matched to no gene is 4. The data are from a study of cytomegalovirus exposure and HLA in healthy donors (dated by TCRdb to the late 2010s). Context from the whole study: An earlier analysis of 550 to 700 of the donors reported approximately 290 Gb of sequence data and about 100 million unique TCR beta sequences from 150 million to 200 million T cells. An early release that covered about 600 HLA-typed donors contained around 300 gigabases of sequencing data and approximately 85 million unique TCR sequences. Among the roughly 410 genotyped donors, more than 70% belonged to the genetic ancestry cluster associated with self-reported Caucasian donors. The aim of the study was to test whether cataloging public T cell receptors could identify signatures of past pathogen exposure. The T cell repertoires of under 750 subjects were profiled by immunosequencing and related to cytomegalovirus serostatus. A separate validation cohort of approximately 120 different subjects was used in addition to the approximately 700-subject first cohort. To predict cytomegalovirus infection status, the study brought together high-throughput TCR immunosequencing, statistical association of individual TCRs with disease status, and machine learning. In a later analysis, previously published TCR beta repertoires from 666 donors were re-analyzed and high-resolution HLA genotyping was added so that TCR occurrence patterns could be studied. Rather than using new phenotypic data, the later analysis identified candidate immune exposures from TCR beta sequences and from how often those sequences occurred across donors. To decide whether each TCR beta V gene segment behaved as functional or pseudogenic, an earlier analysis of 587 of the donors relied on high-throughput TCR beta sequencing. Donor age, sex, ethnicity and CMV serostatus were compiled together with the repertoire data. In a later genetic analysis, genome-wide SNP genotypes for about 55% of the 666 donors were used, and that subset was treated as a discovery cohort. All discovery cohort repertoires had been generated using a single sequencing platform. Class I and class II HLA loci were covered by the typing at four-digit resolution. Typing coverage varied by locus: about 620-630 donors for A, B, C, DRB1 and DQB1; some 520 for DQA1; more than 600 for DPA1; around 450 for DPB1. Several DR-DQ haplotypes were handled as single units for association and clustering because linkage in the cohort was strong. On average, roughly 250,000 unique TCR beta nucleotide sequences were sequenced per donor among some 420 genotyped donors of the cohort, with around 19% of those sequences being non-productive. Overall study results and their limits: Linkage disequilibrium might explain the correlated functional status among segregating V segments, but an unknown experimental factor could not be ruled out. In an earlier analysis of about 550 of the donors, most TCR beta V segments were observed in productive rearrangements about 90% or about 30% of the time, broadly matching IMGT annotations. Most TCR sequences were seen in very few donors, while some public TCRs were found in many individuals. The sequencing pipeline was judged likely to have produced a cluster of highly shared sequence variants as a technical artifact. According to a later analysis, most CMV-associated TCR beta chains appeared to be HLA-restricted, and the HLA associations seemed to be driven largely by CMV exposure. Three of the identified cytomegalovirus-associated TCR beta chains were confirmed in vitro to be specific for cytomegalovirus antigens. In a later analysis, HLA-associated TCR beta chains were found to be more clonally expanded and to have lower generation probabilities than equally common non-associated chains. A later analysis associated 15,000 to 20,000 TCR beta sequences with specific HLA alleles at a false discovery rate of 0.05. The cohort was sequenced for TCR beta chains only, and without alpha or paired-chain data the features that could be detected were limited. Presence/absence analyses assumed roughly uniform sequencing depth across donors, an assumption that may not hold. Assigning TCR associations to individual alleles was difficult when HLA alleles, especially DR and DQ, strongly co-occurred. The study listed 150 to 200 TCR beta chains as associated with cytomegalovirus. Some IMGT-functional V segments, including TRBV6-2 and TRBV6-3, could not be distinguished by the 87-base-pair reads and were therefore excluded. The earlier analysis of a few hundred of the donors excluded about 16 rarely observed V segments, including chromosome 9 orphons, because counts were too low. A further reported finding was that TCR beta sequences accurately predicted the HLA-A and HLA-B alleles for most subjects in the first cohort. In a later analysis, TCR association rates were found to vary across HLA loci, with the most associated TCRs seen for DRB1 alleles and the fewest for HLA-C alleles. The authors suggested that the approach could potentially be generalized to other disease states and immunological phenotypes. A later analysis reported that several top co-occurrence clusters appeared linked to parvovirus B19, influenza, CMV and Epstein-Barr virus. For the cohort, immune exposure information was limited to CMV serostatus. A later genetic analysis reported fewer N-insertions in productive TCRs among donors in an Asian-associated ancestry cluster than the roughly 620-donor mean. In both the original and validation cohorts, the classifier was reported to diagnose cytomegalovirus status with high specificity and sensitivity. HLA typing was unavailable for some donors at each locus, so association tests used only the typed subset. An association between a missense DCLRE1C variant and V-gene and J-gene trimming of TCR beta chains was found in a later genetic analysis and replicated in an independent cohort.

The cohort comprised 666 healthy bone marrow donors. At the time of sampling, every cohort member was nominally healthy, though immune exposures that went unrecorded were likely present. The donor was CMV seronegative and was included in the group of 352 seronegative cohort members. Each donor provided a peripheral blood sample, and peripheral blood mononuclear cells were used for TCR beta sequencing. The Qiagen DNeasy Blood Extraction Kit was used to extract genomic DNA from the blood cell samples. The library was produced with the immunoSEQ multiplex PCR assay. For the multiplex PCR, a mixture combining 60 forward primers for TCR Vbeta segments and 13 reverse primers for TCR Jbeta segments was used. The CDR3 region of rearranged TCR beta genes was amplified from genomic DNA by a multiplex PCR assay. On the Illumina HiSeq System, the amplified TCR beta libraries were sequenced as 87-base-pair reads. Concerning the study's data processing: A later analysis counted about 82 million unique TCR beta chains across the 666 repertoires, and some 11 million of these chains were shared by at least two donors. To remove PCR and sequencing errors, raw reads were error-corrected and collapsed into unique sequences using a nearest-neighbor algorithm that merged closely related sequences. To assign V, D and J gene segments, CDR3 sequences were aligned to IMGT reference sequences. For a sequence to be retained, a match of at least six nucleotides to both a V gene segment and a J gene segment was required. A rearrangement was called productive if the CDR3 had no stop codons and remained in frame with V and J, and every other rearrangement was called non-productive. Following IMGT convention, CDR3 was defined as the stretch from the second conserved V-encoded cysteine to the conserved J-encoded phenylalanine. The earlier analysis of 500 to 650 of the donors excluded any sequence lacking an unambiguous match to a single V gene segment. In an earlier analysis of approximately 560 of the donors, a V segment was called functional when productive rearrangements were above 56.7%, and segregating when the standard deviation between donors exceeded 5%. A statistical classification framework was built for diagnosing cytomegalovirus status from the catalog of TCR beta chain sequences. A later analysis assigned V and J genes by comparing TCR nucleotide sequences with IMGT/GENE-DB human TR gene sequences. Using the TCRdist pipeline, a later analysis assigned CDR3 sequences along with most-parsimonious VDJ recombination scenarios. In a later analysis, every TCR beta chain was defined by the combination of its CDR3 amino acid sequence and its V-gene family, and reads without a unique V-gene family were dropped. To address suspected cross-contamination and a sequencing artifact, a later analysis removed a few hundred highly shared, low-generation-probability nucleotide sequences. A later analysis calculated a clonal expansion index for each public chain from normalized within-repertoire ranks of inferred template counts. Generation probabilities in a later analysis came from a VDJ recombination model fitted to out-of-frame rearrangements, and those results were checked against IGoR. Hypergeometric tests were used in a later analysis to score TCR-TCR, TCR-HLA and TCR-CMV co-occurrence, with a repertoire-size bias correction applied to the TCR pairs. False discovery rates were estimated in a later analysis by permuting HLA or CMV assignments 20 times. In a later analysis, co-occurring TCRs were grouped using DBSCAN, with TCRdist sequence similarity added in when clustering inside HLA-allele-positive subsets. Repertoires with fewer than 30,000 or more than 120,000 public chains were left out of co-occurrence clustering, as were about 5 repertoires with anomalous nucleotide sharing. TCRdb stores this immuneACCESS table with in-frame sequences only. Part of the clones is absent; in the studies checked, under half of the shortfall reflects unresolved V genes, and no reason is known for the rest. V, J and clone size reflect that table, while D and trimming were determined from the DNA. The table for this sample lists about 200,000 clones; around 79% of them were counted only once. The ten largest clonotypes hold approximately 0.22% of the sample.

Here the chain combines TRBV9 and TRBJ2-2; 7 central nucleotides agree with TRBD1. The source is a girl under 10 years old in good health and CMV-seronegative. The sample taken for sequencing was PBMCs. At the DNA level, the sequence is TGTGCCAGCAGAGAAGACAGGGCCGGGGAGCTGTTTTTT. Protein translation: CASREDRAGELFF.